This record covers a single T cell receptor (beta chain). The CDR3 is 15 amino acids. V shed 5 bases, J shed 5 bases, and the junction held 11 bases outside the gene matches. In germline, CDR1 is SGHRS, CDR2 YFSETQ. This entry belongs to a study of technical replicates of blood from a few donors. TCRdb's table, derived via immunoSEQ multiplex PCR, lists solely in-frame clones and lacks some. There are about 79,000 clones in the sample; around 94% occur only once, and about 0.26% lies in the top ten. The chain couples TRBV5-1 to TRBJ2-5, with 8 positions matching TRBD1. Sequenced sample: T cells isolated from PBMCs. The origin of this receptor is a human donor in good health. DNA of the CDR3: TGCGCCAGCAGTTCCAGGGGGCCGGATCGGGAGACCCAGTACTTC. It specifies CASSSRGPDRETQYF.